This entry describes one T cell receptor (beta chain). Its antigen is currently unknown. The germline gene is not matched at one end of the junction; a read error may be the cause. This specimen comes from a study of response to subunit inactivated influenza vaccine. Whole-study results and caveats: The authors put forward the suggestion that each seasonal influenza vaccination may bring in only a limited number of new T cells.

CDR3 length equals 12 residues. Per the germline V gene, CDR1 is MDHEN and CDR2 is SYDVKM. TCRdb itself ran the RT-PCR reads through MiXCR, one entry per CDR3 protein. The data hold around 580,000 distinct CDR3 sequences, with less than 15% observed a single time. The V call is TRBV28, the J call TRBJ2-7; D remains ambiguous. Specimen: PBMCs from blood, collected 11 to 12 days after vaccination. This TCR derives from a man aged 50 to 59 who received an inactivated influenza vaccine. CDR3 amino acids: CASSPSSYEHYF. The CDR3 DNA follows: TGTGCCAGCAGTCCTTCCTCCTACGAGCATTACTTC.